Given below is one T cell receptor beta chain in context. These data originate in a study of blood T cell repertoires in COVID-19. Those enrolled, adults aged about 18 to 89 years, came from 25 or so US areas. The CDR3 covers 17 residues. The ends lost 0 bases at V and 0 bases at J; junction bases unmatched: 6. Germline V gene lookup returns CDR1 MGHRA and CDR2 YSYEKL. Only in-frame clones appear in the TCRdb table, and some are missing; sequencing was by immunoSEQ multiplex PCR. The table lists under 200,000 clones, roughly 90% of them singletons, with about 0.8% in the top ten. Sequenced input: PBMCs or T cells enriched from blood (not recorded which). V usage is TRBV4-1 and J usage is TRBJ2-3; 7 bases match TRBD2. The TCR was taken from a woman in her late teens or twenties who had recovered from COVID-19. CDR3 in DNA: TGCGCCAGCAGCCAAGAAGCAAGACTAGCTAGCACAGATACGCAGTATTTT. Translation: CASSQEARLASTDTQYF.